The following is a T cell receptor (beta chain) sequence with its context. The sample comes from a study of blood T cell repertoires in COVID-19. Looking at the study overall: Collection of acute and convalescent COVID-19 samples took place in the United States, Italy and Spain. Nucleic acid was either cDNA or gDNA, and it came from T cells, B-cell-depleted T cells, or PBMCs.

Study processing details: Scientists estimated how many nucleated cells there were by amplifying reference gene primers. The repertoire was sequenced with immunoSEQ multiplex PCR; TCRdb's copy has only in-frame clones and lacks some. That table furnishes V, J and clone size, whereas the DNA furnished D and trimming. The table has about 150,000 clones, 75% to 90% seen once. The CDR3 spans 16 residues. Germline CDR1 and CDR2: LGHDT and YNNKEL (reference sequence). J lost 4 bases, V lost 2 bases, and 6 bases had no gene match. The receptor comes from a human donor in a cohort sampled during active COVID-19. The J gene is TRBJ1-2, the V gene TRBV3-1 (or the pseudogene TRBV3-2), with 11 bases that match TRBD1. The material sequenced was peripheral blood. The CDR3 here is CASSQRGTGGFYGYTF. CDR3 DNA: TGTGCCAGCAGCCAAAGAGGGACAGGGGGTTTCTATGGCTACACCTTC.